These 27 T cell receptor beta chains were sequenced from one sample in a study of OX40 agonist ivuxolimab in advanced cancers. The table came from immunoSEQ multiplex PCR; TCRdb's copy has only in-frame clones and leaves some out. The data show some 72,000 clones, 84% seen once. The sample was CD4+ or CD8+ T cells sorted from blood, taken in a trial of the OX40 agonist ivuxolimab. These receptors all come from an adult with an advanced solid tumor such as melanoma, head and neck, liver or kidney cancer.

The chain couples TRBV7-2 to TRBJ2-1, with D maybe TRBD2 (6 bases). The CDR3 runs 12 residues. V lost 5 bases, J lost 10 bases, and 12 bases lay in between. Germline loops: CDR1 SGHTA, CDR2 FQGNSA. CDR3 coding DNA: TGTGCCAGCAGCCGGCCGGCGGGGGAGCAGTTCTTC. This encodes CASSRPAGEQFF.

This clone was seen just once. This chain connects TRBV6-5 to TRBJ2-7, with 7 bases identical to TRBD1. Germline-derived CDR1 and CDR2 are MNHEY and SVGAGI. J lost 0 bases, V lost 5 bases, and 4 bases had no gene match. This CDR3 has 14 amino acids. The chain's CDR3 is CASSQGGLSYEQYF. The DNA of the CDR3 is TGTGCCAGCAGTCAAGGGGGCCTCTCCTACGAGCAGTACTTC.

This clone was seen just once. The rearrangement uses TRBV28 and TRBJ1-2; D gene unclear. CDR1 is MDHEN, CDR2 SYDVKM, per germline. V shed 4 bases and J shed 4 bases, with 7 bases lying between them. This CDR3 spans 12 amino acids. In DNA form, the CDR3 reads TGTGCCAGCAGTTACGGGTCCTATGGCTACACCTTC. It translates to CASSYGSYGYTF.

The chain employs TRBV2 and TRBJ1-5; D remains ambiguous. Germline lookup yields CDR1 SNHLY and CDR2 FYNNEI. CDR3 length equals 13 residues. V was trimmed by 4 bases and J by 0 bases, leaving 4 bases between them. The DNA for the CDR3 is TGTGCCAGCAGTGGGGGTAGCAATCAGCCCCAGCATTTT. This codes for CASSGGSNQPQHF.

The gene calls are TRBV5-1 and TRBJ2-1; TRBD1 matches 7 bases. CDR1 and CDR2 (germline): SGHRS, YFSETQ. Losses at the gene ends were 4 bases for V and 7 bases for J; bases not matched to a gene: 11. The CDR3 contains 15 residues. CDR3 residues: CASSEPGQRSNEQFF. CDR3 bases: TGCGCCAGCAGCGAACCGGGACAGAGGTCGAATGAGCAGTTCTTC.

This clone came up a few times. The chain couples TRBV4-2 to TRBJ1-5; a possible D gene is TRBD1 (5 bases). The CDR3 is 15 amino acids. V lost 0 bases to trimming and J lost 9 bases, with 15 bases between them. The germline V gene has CDR1 LGHNA and CDR2 YNFKEQ. The CDR3 region is CASSQDSQGGAPQHF. CDR3 coding DNA: TGTGCCAGCAGCCAAGACTCCCAAGGTGGGGCGCCCCAGCATTTT.

Regarding this clone: The sample contains more than one DNA sequence encoding this CDR3. V and J are TRBV5-1 and TRBJ2-7; D is unresolved. Germline V gene lookup returns CDR1 SGHRS and CDR2 YFSETQ. There are 13 residues in the CDR3. V lost 0 bases to trimming and J lost 2 bases, with 6 bases between them. CDR3: CASSLDTTYEQYF. The DNA of the CDR3 is TGCGCCAGCAGCTTGGACACCACCTACGAGCAGTACTTC.

The V and J genes are TRBV7-3 and TRBJ2-2; maybe TRBD1 (6 bases). CDR3 length: 13 residues. CDR1 SGHTA and CDR2 FQGTGA come from the germline V gene. Trimming removed 2 bases at V and 8 bases at J, with 9 bases between. CDR3 sequence: CASSLSGTGELFF. CDR3 DNA sequence: TGTGCCAGCAGCTTATCGGGGACAGGGGAGCTGTTTTTT.

The chain is built from TRBV7-2 and TRBJ2-3; D gene unclear. Germline lookup yields CDR1 SGHTA and CDR2 FQGNSA. The CDR3 sequence is 14 residues long. The germline V and J ends were trimmed by 1 base and 3 bases, with 8 bases remaining between them. The chain's CDR3 is CASSLVVVTDTQYF. Written as DNA, the CDR3 is TGTGCCAGCAGCTTAGTGGTAGTGACAGATACGCAGTATTTT.

V gene TRBV10-3 combines with J gene TRBJ1-2; 7 bases agree with TRBD1. This CDR3 comprises 14 residues. From germline, CDR1 is ENHRY and CDR2 SYGVKD. After removal of 8 bases from V and 2 bases from J, the junction contained 8 bases not matched to a gene. The CDR3 loop reads CAIGELQGNYGYTF. Here the CDR3 DNA reads TGTGCCATCGGGGAACTACAGGGGAACTATGGCTACACCTTC.

This clone has just a few counts. The chain links TRBV7-2 to TRBJ2-3; no firm D call. V lost 5 bases and J 3 bases, leaving 6 bases between the germline ends. CDR1 and CDR2 from the germline V gene are SGHTA and FQGNSA. This CDR3 is 12 amino acids long. CDR3: CASSAYTDTQYF. CDR3 sequence (DNA): TGTGCCAGCAGCGCTTATACAGATACGCAGTATTTT.

This clone was seen only a few times. The V call is TRBV7-2, the J call TRBJ1-6, with 7 nucleotides matching TRBD1. Germline-derived CDR1 and CDR2 are SGHTA and FQGNSA. The ends lost 1 base at V and 7 bases at J; junction bases unmatched: 13. CDR3 length equals 18 residues. In nucleotides, the CDR3 is TGTGCCAGCAGCTTAGTCGGTAACACCGGGACAGAAAATTCACCCCTCCACTTT. Translation: CASSLVGNTGTENSPLHF.

The genes are TRBV4-1 and TRBJ2-3, with D perhaps given as TRBD1 or TRBD2 (7 bases each). Germline-derived CDR1 and CDR2 are MGHRA and YSYEKL. There are 16 residues in the CDR3. With 0 bases removed from V and 4 bases from J, the gap between germline ends came to 14 bases. CDR3 sequence (DNA): TGCGCCAGCAGCCAAGAGAGGGACAGCGGGGCAGATACGCAGTATTTT. Amino acid sequence: CASSQERDSGADTQYF.

This clone has only a few counts. The identical CDR3 is also encoded by other nucleotide sequences in the sample. The chain carries TRBV28 and TRBJ1-5; the D gene is possibly TRBD1 (5 bases). This CDR3 spans 15 amino acids. Germline V gene lookup returns CDR1 MDHEN and CDR2 SYDVKM. V was cut by 3 bases and J by 2 bases, with 11 bases left in between. CDR3 protein: CASSFTGRGNQPQHF. As DNA, the CDR3 is TGTGCCAGCAGTTTTACGGGGCGGGGCAATCAGCCCCAGCATTTT.

The rearrangement links TRBV29-1 to TRBJ2-3; a possible D gene is TRBD1 (10 bases). V dropped 2 bases and J dropped 3 bases, with 30 bases sitting between them. This CDR3 spans 20 amino acids. Germline assignment: CDR1 SQVTM and CDR2 ANQGSEA. The CDR3 DNA sequence: TGCAGCGTTGAAACTAGAAGAGGACAGGGGGATAGCGGGAGAACAGATACGCAGTATTTT. It specifies CSVETRRGQGDSGRTDTQYF.

The chain uses TRBV18 and TRBJ1-3; no definite D call. The germline V gene has CDR1 KGHSH and CDR2 LQKENI. The CDR3 spans 16 residues. Trimming stripped 2 bases from V and 7 bases from J, with 18 bases between. The DNA of the CDR3 is TGTGCCAGCTCACCAGATGTCGGAGGGCTTGGGAACACCATATATTTT. It yields the protein CASSPDVGGLGNTIYF.

The CDR3 reads CASRVATGYTF. The CDR3 DNA is TGTGCCAGCAGGGTAGCGACAGGCTACACCTTC. The V call is TRBV28, the J call TRBJ1-2; no definite D call. Trimming removed 6 bases at V and 8 bases at J, with 10 bases between. The CDR3 length is 11 residues. Per the germline V gene, CDR1 is MDHEN and CDR2 is SYDVKM.

The CDR3 DNA reads TGTGCCATCGCCATCTCGGGGGCCGCCTATGGCTACACCTTC. Amino acids: CAIAISGAAYGYTF. The chain has TRBV28 and TRBJ1-2, with a tentative D call TRBD1 (6 bases). Germline CDR1 and CDR2: MDHEN and SYDVKM. V dropped 10 bases and J dropped 4 bases, with 19 bases sitting between them. The CDR3 contains 14 residues.

This clone has just one count. The chain carries TRBV19 and TRBJ2-7; D is ambiguous. The CDR3 covers 13 residues. V was pared by 4 bases and J by 4 bases, with 11 bases between. The germline V gene has CDR1 LNHDA and CDR2 SQIVND (reference sequence). The DNA for the CDR3 is TGTGCCAGTAGTACCCCCGACCGATACGAGCAGTACTTC. Amino acid sequence: CASSTPDRYEQYF.

The gene calls are TRBV19 and TRBJ2-5; 11 nucleotides line up with TRBD2. J was trimmed by 2 bases and V by 8 bases; bases with no gene match: 10. The CDR3 has 16 amino acids. Germline-derived CDR1 and CDR2 are LNHDA and SQIVND (reference sequence). CDR3 in amino acids: CASSGSGTSGQETQYF. CDR3 in DNA: TGTGCCAGTTCCGGGTCCGGGACTAGCGGACAAGAGACCCAGTACTTC.

In its sample, this clone was seen a few times. The chain carries TRBV7-9 and TRBJ2-3; no firm D call. V lost 0 bases to trimming and J lost 4 bases, with 8 bases between them. Germline V gene data show CDR1 as SEHNR and CDR2 as FQNEAQ (reference sequence). The CDR3 consists of 14 residues. CDR3 coding DNA: TGTGCCAGCAGCTTAGCTGCCACTTCAGATACGCAGTATTTT. This encodes CASSLAATSDTQYF.

J is TRBJ2-7 and V is TRBV6-5; TRBD1 matches 8 bases. Per germline, CDR1 MNHEY and CDR2 SVGAGI. The V and J ends lost 6 bases and 0 bases, in that order; junction bases with no gene match: 7. The length of the CDR3 is 15 residues. This chain's CDR3 is CASRAVGTGSYEQYF. CDR3 nucleotide sequence: TGTGCCAGCAGGGCTGTGGGGACAGGCTCCTACGAGCAGTACTTC.

The J gene is TRBJ2-5, the V gene TRBV6-5, with a possible D match to TRBD1 (6 bases). The V and J ends lost 1 base and 1 base respectively, with 13 bases between them. This CDR3 is built from 16 residues. Germline V gene data show CDR1 as MNHEY and CDR2 as SVGAGI. CDR3 residues: CASSYFPGHLQETQYF. The CDR3 bases are TGTGCCAGCAGTTACTTTCCGGGACACCTCCAAGAGACCCAGTACTTC.

The rearrangement joins TRBV11-2 to TRBJ2-3, with 9 bases that match TRBD1. Trimming cost V 3 bases and J 5 bases; bases outside gene matches: 6. CDR1 and CDR2 from the germline V gene are SGHAT and FQNNGV. CDR3 length: 15 amino acids. Written as DNA, the CDR3 is TGTGCCAGCAGCTTCGGGACAGGGCTGATAGATACGCAGTATTTT. Its protein product is CASSFGTGLIDTQYF.

The V and J genes are TRBV5-1 and TRBJ2-3, with a tentative D call TRBD1 (5 bases). Trimming removed 3 bases from V and 0 bases from J, with 8 bases in between. The CDR3 spans 14 residues. Germline CDR1 is SGHRS and CDR2 is YFSETQ. The CDR3 loop reads CASSSRTSTDTQYF. In DNA, the CDR3 is TGCGCCAGCAGCTCCCGGACAAGCACAGATACGCAGTATTTT. Combining the CDR3 with reference TRBV5-1 and TRBJ2-3 gives the whole variable domain KAGVTQTPRYLIKTRGQQVTLSCSPISGHRSVSWYQQTPGQGLQFLFEYFSETQRNKGNFPGRFSGRQFSNSRSEMNVSTLELGDSALYLCASSSRTSTDTQYFGPGTRLTVL.

This rearrangement joins TRBV30 to TRBJ1-5; 11 positions agree with TRBD1. Trimming cost V 3 bases and J 9 bases; bases outside gene matches: 10. Germline CDR1 is GTSNPN and CDR2 is SVGIG (reference sequence). This CDR3 spans 15 amino acids. DNA of the CDR3: TGTGCCTGGAGCGAGGGACAGGGGGAAATATCGCCCCAGCATTTT. It translates to CAWSEGQGEISPQHF.

The chain combines TRBV5-8 with TRBJ2-7; 7 bases are a match to TRBD1. From germline, CDR1 is SGHTS and CDR2 YDEGEE. J gave up 7 bases and V 6 bases, and 13 bases lay outside the gene matches. The CDR3 has 14 residues. Here the CDR3 DNA reads TGTGCCAGCACCTCTGACAGGGTATTGGGGGAGCAGTACTTC. It is translated as CASTSDRVLGEQYF. Drawing the rest from reference TRBV5-8 and TRBJ2-7, the complete variable domain is EAGVTQSPTHLIKTRGQQATLRCSPISGHTSVYWYQQALGLGLQFLLWYDEGEERNRGNFPPRFSGRQFPNYSSELNVNALELEDSALYLCASTSDRVLGEQYFGPGTRLTVT.